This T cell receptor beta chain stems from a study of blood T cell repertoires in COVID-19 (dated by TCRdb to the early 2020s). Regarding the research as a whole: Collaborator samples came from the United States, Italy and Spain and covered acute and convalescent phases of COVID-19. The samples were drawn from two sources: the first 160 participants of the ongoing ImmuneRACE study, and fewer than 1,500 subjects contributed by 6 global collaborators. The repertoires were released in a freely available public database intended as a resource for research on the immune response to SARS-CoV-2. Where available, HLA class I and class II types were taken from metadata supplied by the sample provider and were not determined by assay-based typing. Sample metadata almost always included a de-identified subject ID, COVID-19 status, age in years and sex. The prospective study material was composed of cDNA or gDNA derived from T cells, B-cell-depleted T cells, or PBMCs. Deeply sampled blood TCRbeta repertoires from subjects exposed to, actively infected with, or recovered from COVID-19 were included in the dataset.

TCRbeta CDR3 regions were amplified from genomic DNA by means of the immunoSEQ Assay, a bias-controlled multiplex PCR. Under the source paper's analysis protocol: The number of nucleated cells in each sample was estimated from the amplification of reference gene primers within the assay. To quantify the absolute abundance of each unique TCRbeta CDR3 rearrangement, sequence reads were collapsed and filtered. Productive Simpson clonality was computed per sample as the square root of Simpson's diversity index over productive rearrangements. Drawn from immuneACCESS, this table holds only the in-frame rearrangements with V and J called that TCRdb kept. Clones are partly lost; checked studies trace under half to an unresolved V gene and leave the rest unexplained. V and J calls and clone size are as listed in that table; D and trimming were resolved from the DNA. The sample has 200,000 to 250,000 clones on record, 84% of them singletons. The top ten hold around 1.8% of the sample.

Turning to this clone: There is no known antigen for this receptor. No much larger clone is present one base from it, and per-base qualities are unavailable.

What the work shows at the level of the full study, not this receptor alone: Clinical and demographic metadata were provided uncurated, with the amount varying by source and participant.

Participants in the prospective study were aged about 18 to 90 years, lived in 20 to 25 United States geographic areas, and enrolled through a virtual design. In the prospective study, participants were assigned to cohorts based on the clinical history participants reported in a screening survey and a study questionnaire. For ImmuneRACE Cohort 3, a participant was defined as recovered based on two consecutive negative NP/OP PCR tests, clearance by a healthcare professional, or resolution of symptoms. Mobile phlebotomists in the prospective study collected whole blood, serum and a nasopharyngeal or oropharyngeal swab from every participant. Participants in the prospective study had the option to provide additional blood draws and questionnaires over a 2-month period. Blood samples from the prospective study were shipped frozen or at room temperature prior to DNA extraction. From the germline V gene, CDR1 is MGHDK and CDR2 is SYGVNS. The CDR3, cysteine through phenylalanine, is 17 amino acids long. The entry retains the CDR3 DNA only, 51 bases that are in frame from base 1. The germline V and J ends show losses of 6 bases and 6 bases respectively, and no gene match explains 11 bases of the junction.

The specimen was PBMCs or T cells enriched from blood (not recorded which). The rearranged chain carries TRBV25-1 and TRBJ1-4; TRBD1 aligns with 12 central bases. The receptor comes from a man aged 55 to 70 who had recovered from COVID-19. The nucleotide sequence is TGTGCCAGCAGCACCTTCGGGACAGGGGGCGCCTATGAAAAACTGTTTTTT. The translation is CASSTFGTGGAYEKLFF.